The clone carrying this TCR beta chain has a count of ten or more. The sample is drawn from a study of T-cell reconstitution after alpha-beta-depleted transplantation in children. The V and J ends lost 1 base and 7 bases respectively, with 8 bases between them. The CDR3 runs to 13 residues. CDR1 is SGHDN, CDR2 FVKESK, per germline. Unique molecular identifiers were used in preparing the TCRbeta library. Each CDR3 protein gets one entry after TCRdb re-called the PCR reads with MiXCR. The sample shows just over 70,000 distinct CDR3 sequences, 5.5% to 7.5% of them seen only once. This chain connects TRBV14 to TRBJ2-1; D gene ambiguous. The source is a human donor who donated a stem cell graft to a child with acute lymphoblastic leukemia. Source: PBMCs from the stem cell graft donor, taken from the stem cell graft. CDR3 coding DNA: TGTGCCAGCAGCCAAGTTATTAGGAATGAGCAGTTCTTC. Its protein product is CASSQVIRNEQFF.